This note documents a single T cell receptor (beta chain) sequence. PCR used 60 Vbeta primers and 13 Jbeta primers. Profiled with immunoSEQ multiplex PCR; TCRdb holds only in-frame clones, not every one. Its table records around 35,000 clones. The sample originates from a study of cytomegalovirus exposure and HLA in healthy donors. Per the germline V gene, CDR1 is KGHSH and CDR2 is LQKENI. The CDR3 loop spans 15 amino acids. The J segment lost 6 bases and the V segment lost 3 bases, leaving 10 bases of the junction unmatched. The sequencing input was PBMCs. This chain joins TRBV18 and TRBJ1-2, with 7 bases aligning to TRBD1. The sequence was obtained from a woman aged 40 to 49 in good health and CMV-seropositive. As DNA, the CDR3 is TGTGCCAGCTCACCGGACAGGACTAAATTGGATGGCTACACCTTC. Translated: CASSPDRTKLDGYTF.